This paragraph covers one T cell receptor beta chain sequence. This sample is drawn from a study of blood T cell repertoires in COVID-19. Across the whole study: The cDNA or gDNA used as material had been derived from T cells, B-cell-depleted T cells, or PBMCs.

No more than 2 weeks before study entry, exposed participants had met a case of COVID-19. Germline V CDR1 and CDR2: SGHTA, FQGNSA. CDR3 length: 14 residues. Trimming removed 3 bases from V and 4 bases from J, with 12 bases in between. Clones were sequenced by immunoSEQ multiplex PCR, and TCRdb holds only the in-frame ones, with some missing. This table holds approximately 400,000 clones, about 89% found once. The receptor was isolated from a woman in her thirties or forties who had been exposed to COVID-19. The chain combines TRBV7-2 with TRBJ1-1; D unclear. The sample comprised PBMCs or T cells enriched from blood (not recorded which). The CDR3 DNA follows: TGTGCCAGCAGCTTCTCCGGAGCGGCCACTGAAGCTTTCTTT. It codes for CASSFSGAATEAFF.